The 32 T cell receptor beta chains in this list originate from one sample, sequenced in a study of human T cells and chemical hapten exposure. Via MiXCR, TCRdb re-called the RACE reads, giving one row per CDR3 protein. The table lists tens of thousands of distinct CDR3 sequences, roughly 10% of them singletons. The time point: patch test 2, 6 weeks after DPC sensitization. As to treatment: therapeutic diphenylcyclopropenone sensitization with weekly scalp DPC. The material sequenced was whole blood, taken in connection with sensitization to the hapten diphenylcyclopropenone (DPC). These receptors all stem from a woman in her forties or fifties with alopecia areata. Some clones in this sample may be carry-over from other donors' samples.

This clonotype is termed medium-sized. The chain has TRBV7-9 and TRBJ2-1; D may be TRBD1 or TRBD2 (5 bases each). Trimming removed 6 bases at V and 9 bases at J, with 15 bases between. The length of the CDR3 is 13 residues. Germline V lookup: CDR1 SEHNR, CDR2 FQNEAQ (reference sequence). The DNA of the CDR3 is TGTGCCAGCAGAGGAGGCAGGGCAGTTGAGCAGTTCTTC. It is translated as CASRGGRAVEQFF.

Many counts were recorded for this clonotype. The chain recombines TRBV28 with TRBJ2-3, with D uncertain. Trimming left V 4 bases short and J 6 bases short, with 11 bases between. Germline assignment: CDR1 MDHEN and CDR2 SYDVKM. The CDR3 is 13 amino acids. The CDR3 protein is CASSSPPADTQYF. Written as DNA, the CDR3 is TGTGCCAGCAGTTCACCCCCGGCGGATACGCAGTATTTT.

This clonotype has a count of ten or more. CDR3 region: CSAEGPSGNYEQFF. CDR3 nucleotides: TGCAGTGCCGAGGGGCCTAGCGGGAACTATGAGCAGTTCTTC. The chain has TRBV20-1 and TRBJ2-1, with 9 bases aligning to TRBD2. V was pared by 6 bases and J by 8 bases, with 11 bases of the junction left unmatched. The CDR3 runs to 14 residues. The V gene's germline CDR1 is DFQATT and CDR2 SNEGSKA (reference sequence).

This clonotype was found many times. The rearrangement links TRBV5-1 to TRBJ2-5; D is possibly TRBD1 (6 bases). CDR3 length equals 17 residues. The V gene lost 3 bases and the J gene lost 1 base, with 19 bases spanning the gap. The V gene's germline CDR1 is SGHRS and CDR2 YFSETQ. CDR3 in amino acids: CASSSGQIARVQETQYF. CDR3 in DNA: TGCGCCAGCAGCTCCGGACAGATCGCTAGGGTCCAAGAGACCCAGTACTTC.

In its sample, this clonotype was seen many times. V usage is TRBV12-5 and J usage is TRBJ1-6, with D perhaps TRBD1 (6 bases). The ends were cut back, 7 bases at V and 10 bases at J, with 11 bases in the middle. Germline V gene sequence: CDR1 LGHNT, CDR2 FRNRAP. CDR3 size: 12 residues. CDR3 amino acids: CASAGAGSPLHF. CDR3 in DNA: TGTGCTAGTGCAGGGGCCGGATCACCCCTCCACTTT.

This sequence joins TRBV7-2 and TRBJ2-1, with 11 bases that match TRBD2. Germline CDR1 and CDR2: SGHTA and FQGNSA. Trimming at V came to 0 bases and at J to 5 bases, leaving 9 bases not matched to a gene. There are 18 residues in the CDR3. The CDR3 loop is CASSLALAGTSGNNEQFF. CDR3 bases: TGTGCCAGCAGCTTAGCGTTGGCGGGGACTAGCGGTAACAATGAGCAGTTCTTC.

This clonotype has at least ten counts. The CDR3 spells CSVDGTVQETQYF. CDR3 nucleotides: TGCAGCGTCGACGGGACTGTACAAGAGACCCAGTACTTC. The chain carries TRBV29-1 and TRBJ2-5; TRBD2 might be the D (6 bases). The CDR3 runs 13 residues. In germline, CDR1 is SQVTM, CDR2 ANQGSEA. V lost 6 bases and J 2 bases, leaving 13 bases between the germline ends.

Many counts were recorded for this clonotype. The chain uses TRBV24-1 and TRBJ1-2; TRBD1 matches at 7 bases. Germline values: CDR1 KGHDR, CDR2 SFDVKD. The V and J ends lost 3 bases and 8 bases, in that order; junction bases with no gene match: 5. This CDR3 has 13 amino acids. The CDR3 sequence is CATSDGGGNGYTF. CDR3 nucleotides: TGTGCCACCAGTGATGGAGGGGGCAACGGCTACACCTTC.

This clonotype occurred a few times. This chain links TRBV4-1 with TRBJ1-3, with D possibly TRBD1 on 5 matching bases. Germline V gives CDR1 MGHRA, CDR2 YSYEKL. Trimming removed 0 bases from V and 5 bases from J, with 14 bases in between. The CDR3 is 16 amino acids. The CDR3 nucleotides are TGCGCCAGCAGCCAAGAGTGGGGACGGCGGCGAAACACCATATATTTT. Translating gives CASSQEWGRRRNTIYF.

This clonotype was counted many times. This chain links TRBV10-2 with TRBJ1-2, with D perhaps TRBD1 (6 bases). Germline values: CDR1 WSHSY, CDR2 SAAADI. V was clipped by 7 bases and J by 4 bases, with 22 bases between them. This CDR3 has 16 residues. The CDR3 region is CASTSTGRWDFYGYTF. The CDR3 region has the DNA TGCGCCAGCACCTCGACAGGCCGTTGGGATTTCTATGGCTACACCTTC.

This clonotype showed up just a few times. V gene TRBV7-2 combines with J gene TRBJ1-1; perhaps TRBD1 as D (6 bases). The V end was cut by 2 bases, the J end by 1 base, with 11 bases between. In germline, CDR1 is SGHTA, CDR2 FQGNSA. This CDR3 is built from 15 residues. Here the CDR3 reads CASSLRAGENTEAFF. The CDR3 DNA reads as TGTGCCAGCAGCTTACGGGCAGGGGAGAACACTGAAGCTTTCTTT. Drawing the rest from reference TRBV7-2 and TRBJ1-1, the complete variable domain is GAGVSQSPSNKVTEKGKDVELRCDPISGHTALYWYRQSLGQGLEFLIYFQGNSAPDKSGLPSDRFSAERTGGSVSTLTIQRTQQEDSAVYLCASSLRAGENTEAFFGQGTRLTVV.

This clonotype was counted many times. The CDR3 reads CATSERGNTEAFF. The CDR3 nucleotides are TGTGCCACCAGCGAACGGGGTAACACTGAAGCTTTCTTT. The chain links TRBV15 to TRBJ1-1; D unclear. Germline CDR1 and CDR2: LNHNV and YYDKDF (reference sequence). The length of the CDR3 is 13 residues. Trimming cost V 5 bases and J 2 bases, with 9 bases left between them.

This clonotype occurred a few times. This chain links TRBV5-1 with TRBJ2-5, with D tentatively TRBD2 (6 bases). The V gene lost 4 bases and the J gene lost 1 base, with 20 bases spanning the gap. This CDR3 has 17 amino acids. CDR1 is SGHRS, CDR2 YFSETQ, per germline. This CDR3 is CASSPGLFPGGQETQYF. In DNA form, the CDR3 reads TGCGCCAGCAGCCCCGGCCTCTTCCCCGGGGGCCAAGAGACCCAGTACTTC.

At least ten counts were recorded for this clonotype. The chain joins TRBV20-1 to TRBJ1-2; D is unclear. V was trimmed by 1 base and J by 10 bases, leaving 16 bases between them. Germline CDR1 is DFQATT and CDR2 is SNEGSKA (reference sequence). This CDR3 has 13 amino acids. The CDR3 sequence: CSARGSRSVAYTF. CDR3 DNA sequence: TGCAGTGCTAGAGGCTCTCGGTCAGTGGCCTACACCTTC.

The chain joins TRBV10-2 to TRBJ2-3; possibly TRBD1 or TRBD2 for D (5 bases each). V lost 3 bases to trimming and J lost 0 bases, with 13 bases between them. The CDR3 runs 16 residues. From germline, CDR1 is WSHSY and CDR2 SAAADI. CDR3 sequence reads: CASSEEGSLSTDTQYF. The CDR3 bases are TGCGCCAGCAGTGAAGAGGGGTCCCTAAGCACAGATACGCAGTATTTT.

A few counts support this clonotype. V gene TRBV19 combines with J gene TRBJ2-5; maybe TRBD2 (5 bases). The V gene's germline CDR1 is LNHDA and CDR2 SQIVND (reference sequence). This CDR3 spans 12 amino acids. Trimming left V 5 bases short and J 7 bases short, with 11 bases between. As DNA, the CDR3 is TGTGCCAGTAGTGGTCCGGCGGGGACCCAGTACTTC. This codes for CASSGPAGTQYF.

This clonotype was recorded at least ten times. This chain uses TRBV18 with TRBJ2-4; TRBD2 is a possible D gene (7 bases). The germline V and J ends were trimmed by 6 bases and 5 bases, with 14 bases remaining between them. Germline CDR1 and CDR2: KGHSH and LQKENI. The CDR3 loop spans 14 amino acids. The CDR3 DNA follows: TGTGCCAGCTCCCCAGGAGGGGGGGAAAACATTCAGTACTTC. Translating it yields CASSPGGGENIQYF.

V gene TRBV29-1 combines with J gene TRBJ1-2; weak D call: TRBD1 (5 bases). Germline CDR1 and CDR2: SQVTM and ANQGSEA. The CDR3 totals 12 residues. Trimming took off 2 bases at V and 6 bases at J, with 10 bases between the two ends. CDR3 nucleotide sequence: TGCAGCGTTGAAAGGGGAGCAGATGGCTACACCTTC. Amino acid sequence: CSVERGADGYTF. Drawing the rest from reference TRBV29-1 and TRBJ1-2, the complete variable domain is SAVISQKPSRDICQRGTSLTIQCQVDSQVTMMFWYRQQPGQSLTLIATANQGSEATYESGFVIDKFPISRPNLTFSTLTVSNMSPEDSSIYLCSVERGADGYTFGSGTRLTVV.

This clonotype was observed a handful of times. The V gene is TRBV28, the J gene TRBJ1-2; D is possibly TRBD1 (6 bases). The CDR3 extends over 12 amino acids. CDR1 MDHEN and CDR2 SYDVKM come from the germline V gene. V shed 7 bases and J shed 6 bases, with 12 bases lying between them. In DNA, the CDR3 is TGTGCCAGCAAACAGGGACCAGATGGCTACACCTTC. Residues: CASKQGPDGYTF.

In its sample, this clonotype was seen a few times. J is TRBJ1-2 and V is TRBV7-9, with D possibly TRBD1 on 6 matching bases. The CDR3 totals 18 residues. CDR1 SEHNR and CDR2 FQNEAQ come from the germline V gene (reference sequence). V was clipped by 5 bases and J by 3 bases, with 25 bases between them. CDR3 bases: TGTGCCAGCAGCGCGTCATATGGCAGGGGAGTATCTGACTATGGCTACACCTTC. Translation: CASSASYGRGVSDYGYTF.

This clonotype showed up many times. The chain links TRBV18 to TRBJ1-5, with D possibly matching TRBD1 (6 bases). This CDR3 has 13 residues. The V gene's germline CDR1 is KGHSH and CDR2 LQKENI. V gave up 3 bases and J gave up 4 bases, with 7 bases separating them. The CDR3 coding sequence is TGTGCCAGCTCACCCGGACAGAATCAGCCCCAGCATTTT. Translation gives CASSPGQNQPQHF. Combining the CDR3 with reference TRBV18 and TRBJ1-5 gives the whole variable domain NAGVMQNPRHLVRRRGQEARLRCSPMKGHSHVYWYRQLPEEGLKFMVYLQKENIIDESGMPKERFSAEFPKEGPSILRIQQVVRGDSAAYFCASSPGQNQPQHFGDGTRLSIL.

This clonotype was seen more than once but under ten times. Lacking the conserved final phenylalanine or tryptophan, this CDR3 likely reflects a read error. No DNA is shown, since the ends of the CDR3 on it are uncertain; the CDR3 is the one TCRdb lists. This sequence joins TRBV5-1 and TRBJ2-7. The CDR3 region is 10 residues in length, termini included. CDR1 SGHRS and CDR2 YFSETQ come from the germline V gene. Here the CDR3 reads CASSLPGEKL.

The sample holds many counts of this clonotype. The chain employs TRBV2 and TRBJ2-5, with D perhaps matching TRBD2 (6 bases). V dropped 2 bases and J dropped 3 bases, with 13 bases sitting between them. CDR1 is SNHLY and CDR2 is FYNNEI in the germline V gene. CDR3 length: 15 amino acids. The CDR3 nucleotides read TGTGCCAGCAGTGAAACGGGACTTCCTAAAGAGACCCAGTACTTC. Amino acids: CASSETGLPKETQYF.

The chain couples TRBV29-1 to TRBJ2-7; unclear D gene. Germline assignment: CDR1 SQVTM and CDR2 ANQGSEA. The CDR3 sequence is 12 residues long. Trimming shortened V by 2 bases and J by 2 bases, and 7 bases separated the two germline ends. The CDR3: CSVETETYEQYF. The DNA for the CDR3 is TGCAGCGTTGAAACGGAGACCTACGAGCAGTACTTC.

V and J are TRBV30 and TRBJ2-2, with D unresolved. The CDR3 totals 14 residues. Germline-derived CDR1 and CDR2 are GTSNPN and SVGIG (reference sequence). The germline V and J ends were trimmed by 4 bases and 7 bases, with 16 bases remaining between them. The CDR3, as DNA: TGTGCCTGGACTGTACACACCTCAAGCGGGGAGCTGTTTTTT. Translated: CAWTVHTSSGELFF.

This clonotype was found a few times. This chain joins TRBV5-6 and TRBJ2-1, with TRBD1 matching 8 bases. V lost 5 bases, J lost 3 bases, and 4 bases stayed unmatched. Looked up from germline, CDR1 is SGHDT and CDR2 is YYEEEE. This CDR3 is built from 14 residues. This CDR3 is CASRRDRFYNEQFF. The CDR3 DNA is TGTGCCAGCAGGCGGGACAGGTTCTACAATGAGCAGTTCTTC.

This clonotype was detected many times. The CDR3 bases are TGTGCCAGCAGCTCTCGGCGGGAGGGCCCCTACAATGAGCAGTTCTTC. Its translation: CASSSRREGPYNEQFF. The chain couples TRBV7-6 to TRBJ2-1, with 9 positions matching TRBD2. Unmatched junction bases numbered 6, after V lost 4 bases and J lost 2 bases. Germline assignment: CDR1 SGHVS and CDR2 FNYEAQ. This CDR3 is built from 16 residues.

This clonotype has only a few counts. The chain links TRBV13 to TRBJ2-1, with a tentative D call TRBD2 (6 bases). V was clipped by 0 bases and J by 1 base, with 10 bases between them. CDR3 length equals 16 residues. CDR1 and CDR2 (germline): PRHDT, FYEKMQ (reference sequence). CDR3 DNA: TGTGCCAGCAGCTTAGGCAGGACTAAATCCTACAATGAGCAGTTCTTC. Protein: CASSLGRTKSYNEQFF.

V is TRBV28 and J is TRBJ2-7, with a possible D match to TRBD1 (5 bases). Trimming cost V 3 bases and J 4 bases, with 13 bases left between them. CDR1 and CDR2 from the germline V gene are MDHEN and SYDVKM. This CDR3 spans 14 amino acids. The CDR3 here is CASSFIGASYEQYF. The CDR3 DNA follows: TGTGCCAGCAGTTTTATAGGGGCGTCGTACGAGCAGTACTTC.

There are many counts of this clonotype. The CDR3 sequence is CASSYSTSRRSYEQYF. The CDR3 DNA reads as TGTGCCAGCAGTTACTCGACAAGCCGGCGGAGCTACGAGCAGTACTTC. The J gene is TRBJ2-7, the V gene TRBV6-6; D not certain. This CDR3 spans 16 amino acids. Germline values: CDR1 MNHNY, CDR2 SVGAGI (reference sequence). V was trimmed by 0 bases and J by 3 bases, leaving 15 bases between them.

This clonotype was counted ten times or more. The germline gene is not matched at one end of the junction; a read error may be the cause. The chain carries TRBV20-1 and TRBJ1-5; D is unclear. The CDR3 length is 13 residues. Looked up from germline, CDR1 is DFQATT and CDR2 is SNEGSKA (reference sequence). The CDR3 spells CSAGQQTNQPQHF. CDR3 DNA sequence: TGCAGTGCTGGGCAGCAAACCAATCAGCCCCAACATTTT.

This clonotype was found many times. This chain links TRBV7-2 with TRBJ1-4; perhaps TRBD1 as D (5 bases). Germline V lookup: CDR1 SGHTA, CDR2 FQGNSA. The V and J ends lost 1 base and 4 bases respectively, with 7 bases between them. CDR3 length: 14 amino acids. The CDR3 spells CASSLGGGNEKLFF. The DNA for the CDR3 is TGTGCCAGCAGCTTAGGGGGCGGTAATGAAAAACTGTTTTTT.